This TCR beta chain is from a study of blood T cell repertoires in COVID-19. V lost 4 bases, J lost 6 bases, and 5 bases stayed unmatched. The length of the CDR3 is 16 residues. CDR1 and CDR2 from the germline V gene are MNHNY and SVGAGI (reference sequence). Profiling relied on immunoSEQ multiplex PCR, and the TCRdb table lists in-frame clones only, not all of them. The table has 110,000 to 150,000 clones, 80% seen once; the top ten hold around 3.8%. The sequence was collected from an older man who had recovered from COVID-19. The J gene is TRBJ2-2, the V gene TRBV6-6; the match to TRBD2 covers 13 bases. The sequenced sample was peripheral blood. CDR3 bases: TGTGCCAGCAGTTGGCTACTAGCGGGAGGGGCCGGGGAGCTGTTTTTT. It specifies CASSWLLAGGAGELFF.